This note documents a single T cell receptor beta chain sequence. Its antigen is undetermined. Germline V gives CDR1 MNHNS, CDR2 SASEGT. The CDR3 consists of 14 residues. The V and J ends lost 7 bases and 4 bases respectively, with 16 bases between them. In TCRdb, the 5' RACE reads were re-called with MiXCR into one record per CDR3 protein. Here the sample spans about 350,000 distinct CDR3 sequences, roughly 8.3% being singletons. The data were taken from a study of T cells after yellow fever vaccination. Whole-study results and caveats: Most primary-vaccination clones reappeared after the booster (about 96% CD4, 85% to 90% CD8). Few clonotypes appeared in both CD4 and CD8 compartments. It was a weaker secondary response, yet one that peaked faster, at day 5 versus 15. Abundant clonotypes from the bulk population could get into FACS-sorted repertoires as contaminants.

The receptor comes from a man aged 18 to 29 who received the YFV17D yellow fever vaccine. The sequencing here drew on PBMCs, taken about 49 days after the first yellow fever vaccination. This rearrangement joins TRBV6-1 to TRBJ1-1; tentative D call: TRBD1 (5 bases). CDR3 region: CASKAGFLGTEAFF. The CDR3 coding sequence is TGTGCCAGCAAGGCAGGGTTTTTGGGCACTGAAGCTTTCTTT.